The clone carrying this TCR beta chain was picked up a small number of times. Its antigen remains unknown. This specimen comes from a study of T-cell memory formation after mild COVID-19. Study-level findings and limits: In pre-infection memory, a portion of responding clones appeared, which suggested that cross-reactive memory joined. Most CD4+ clones that shrank were in CM and EM, while CD8+ ones turned up in EMRA.

TCRdb recomputed calls from the 5' RACE reads with MiXCR, one row per CDR3 protein. This sample has under 110,000 distinct CDR3 sequences; approximately 15% occur once, and the top ten carry approximately 28%. CDR3 length: 14 amino acids. CDR1 and CDR2 (germline): GTSNPN, SVGIG (reference sequence). Trimming cost V 2 bases and J 0 bases, with 8 bases left between them. Sequenced: PBMCs or a T cell subset sorted from them (not recorded which). The TCR comes from an adult woman who had mild COVID-19 (a few samples of this study predate the infection). Cell type and time point are not known. The chain couples TRBV30 to TRBJ2-1, with a possible D match to TRBD2 (5 bases). CDR3 sequence reads: CAWSSGGSYNEQFF. The CDR3 nucleotides read TGTGCCTGGAGTTCCGGAGGCTCCTACAATGAGCAGTTCTTC.